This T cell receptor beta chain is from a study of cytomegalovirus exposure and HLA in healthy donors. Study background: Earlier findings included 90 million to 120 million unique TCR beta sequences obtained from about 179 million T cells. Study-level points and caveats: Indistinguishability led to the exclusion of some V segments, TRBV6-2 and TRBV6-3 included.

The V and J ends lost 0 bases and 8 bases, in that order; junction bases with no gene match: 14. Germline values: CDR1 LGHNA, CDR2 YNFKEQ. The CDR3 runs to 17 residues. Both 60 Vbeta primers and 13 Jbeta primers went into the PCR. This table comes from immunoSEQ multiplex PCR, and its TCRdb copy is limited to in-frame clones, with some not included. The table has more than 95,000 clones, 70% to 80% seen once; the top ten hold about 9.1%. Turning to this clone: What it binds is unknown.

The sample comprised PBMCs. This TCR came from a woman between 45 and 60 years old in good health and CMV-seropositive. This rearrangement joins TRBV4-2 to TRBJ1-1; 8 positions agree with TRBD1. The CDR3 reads CASSQDSGRGRQKEAFF. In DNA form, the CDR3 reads TGTGCCAGCAGCCAAGACAGCGGCAGGGGGCGTCAAAAGGAAGCTTTCTTT.